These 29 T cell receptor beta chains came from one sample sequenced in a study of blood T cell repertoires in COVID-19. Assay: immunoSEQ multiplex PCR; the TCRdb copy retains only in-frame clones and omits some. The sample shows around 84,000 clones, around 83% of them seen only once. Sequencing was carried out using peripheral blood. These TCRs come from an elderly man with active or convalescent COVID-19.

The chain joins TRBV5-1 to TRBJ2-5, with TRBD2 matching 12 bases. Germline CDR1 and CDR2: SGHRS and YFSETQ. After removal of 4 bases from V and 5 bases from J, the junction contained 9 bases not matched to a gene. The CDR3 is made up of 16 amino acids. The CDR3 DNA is TGCGCCAGCAGCCGCCGACTAGCGGGAGATGGCGAGACCCAGTACTTC. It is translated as CASSRRLAGDGETQYF.

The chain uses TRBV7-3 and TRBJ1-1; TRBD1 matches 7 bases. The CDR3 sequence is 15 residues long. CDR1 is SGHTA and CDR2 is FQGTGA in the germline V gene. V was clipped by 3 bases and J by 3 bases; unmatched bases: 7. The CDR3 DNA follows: TGTGCCAGCAGCTTGGTCCCAGGGGGGCACACTGAAGCTTTCTTT. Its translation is CASSLVPGGHTEAFF.

Written as DNA, the CDR3 is TGCGCCAGCAGCTTTACCGGGACTAGCGGTCTCACAGATACGCAGTATTTT. Translating it yields CASSFTGTSGLTDTQYF. V and J are TRBV5-1 and TRBJ2-3; TRBD2 aligns across 11 bases. The germline V gene encodes CDR1 SGHRS and CDR2 YFSETQ. The trim removed 2 bases at V and 2 bases at J, leaving 7 bases unmatched. This CDR3 region has 17 residues.

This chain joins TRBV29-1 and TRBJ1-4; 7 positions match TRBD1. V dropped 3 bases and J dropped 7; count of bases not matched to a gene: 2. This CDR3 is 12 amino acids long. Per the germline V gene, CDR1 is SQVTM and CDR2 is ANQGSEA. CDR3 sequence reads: CSVETGREKLFF. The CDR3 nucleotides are TGCAGCGTTGAGACAGGGCGTGAAAAACTGTTTTTT.

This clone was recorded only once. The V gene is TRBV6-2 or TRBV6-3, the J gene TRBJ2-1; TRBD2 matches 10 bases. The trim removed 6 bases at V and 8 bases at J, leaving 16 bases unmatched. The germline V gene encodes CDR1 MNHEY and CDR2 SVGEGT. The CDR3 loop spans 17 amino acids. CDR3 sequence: CASSLSGRGLFRDEQFF. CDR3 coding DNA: TGTGCCAGCAGCTTAAGCGGGAGGGGACTGTTTCGGGATGAGCAGTTCTTC.

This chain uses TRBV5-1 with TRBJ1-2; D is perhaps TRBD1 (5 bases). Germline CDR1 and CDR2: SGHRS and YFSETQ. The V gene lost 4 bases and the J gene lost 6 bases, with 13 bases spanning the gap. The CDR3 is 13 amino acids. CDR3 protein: CASSPRGVDGYTF. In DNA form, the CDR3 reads TGCGCCAGCAGCCCCCGGGGGGTGGATGGCTACACCTTC.

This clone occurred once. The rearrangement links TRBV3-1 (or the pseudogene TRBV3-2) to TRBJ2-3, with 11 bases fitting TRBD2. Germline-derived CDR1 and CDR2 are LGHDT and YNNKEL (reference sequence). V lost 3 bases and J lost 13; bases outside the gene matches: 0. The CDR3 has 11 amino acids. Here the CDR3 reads CASSQGLAEYF. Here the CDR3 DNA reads TGTGCCAGCAGCCAGGGACTAGCGGAGTATTTT.

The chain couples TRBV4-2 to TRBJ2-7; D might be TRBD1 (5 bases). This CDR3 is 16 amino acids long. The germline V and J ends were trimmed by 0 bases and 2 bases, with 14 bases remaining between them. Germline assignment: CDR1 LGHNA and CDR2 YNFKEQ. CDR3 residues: CASSQDSQGAPYEQYF. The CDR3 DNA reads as TGTGCCAGCAGCCAAGATAGCCAGGGTGCCCCCTACGAGCAGTACTTC.

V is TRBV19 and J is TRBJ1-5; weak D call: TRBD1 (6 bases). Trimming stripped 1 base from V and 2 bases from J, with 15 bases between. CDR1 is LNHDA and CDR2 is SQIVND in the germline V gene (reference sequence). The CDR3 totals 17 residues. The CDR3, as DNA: TGTGCCAGTAGTATAGGAGGGGGACAAAAGCGCAATCAGCCCCAGCATTTT. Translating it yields CASSIGGGQKRNQPQHF.

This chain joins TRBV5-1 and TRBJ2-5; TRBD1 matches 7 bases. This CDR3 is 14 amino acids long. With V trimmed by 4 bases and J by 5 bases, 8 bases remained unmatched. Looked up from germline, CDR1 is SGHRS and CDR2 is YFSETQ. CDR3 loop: CASSIRTGLETQYF. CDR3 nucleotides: TGCGCCAGCAGCATTCGGACAGGTCTCGAGACCCAGTACTTC.

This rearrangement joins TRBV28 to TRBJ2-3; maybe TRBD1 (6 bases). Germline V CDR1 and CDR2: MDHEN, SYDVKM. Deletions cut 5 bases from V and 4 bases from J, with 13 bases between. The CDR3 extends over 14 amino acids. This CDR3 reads CASSADTGSDTQYF. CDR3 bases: TGTGCCAGCAGTGCCGATACAGGGTCAGATACGCAGTATTTT.

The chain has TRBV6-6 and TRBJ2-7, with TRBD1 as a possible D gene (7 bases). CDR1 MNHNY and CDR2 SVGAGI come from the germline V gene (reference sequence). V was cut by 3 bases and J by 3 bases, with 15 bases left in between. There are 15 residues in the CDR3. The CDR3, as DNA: TGTGCCAGCAGTTATGGGGCAGGGGGGAACTACGAGCAGTACTTC. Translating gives CASSYGAGGNYEQYF.

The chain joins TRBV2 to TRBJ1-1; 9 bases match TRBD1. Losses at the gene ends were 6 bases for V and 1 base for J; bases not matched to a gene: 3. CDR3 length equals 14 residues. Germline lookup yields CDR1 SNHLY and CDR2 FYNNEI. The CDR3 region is CASRTGGGNTEAFF. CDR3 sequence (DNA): TGTGCCAGCAGGACAGGGGGGGGGAACACTGAAGCTTTCTTT.

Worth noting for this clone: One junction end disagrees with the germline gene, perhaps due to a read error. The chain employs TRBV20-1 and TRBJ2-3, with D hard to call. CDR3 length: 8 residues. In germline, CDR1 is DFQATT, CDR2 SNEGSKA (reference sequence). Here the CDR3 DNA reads TGCAGTGCTAGAGATTACAATTTT. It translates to CSARDYNF.

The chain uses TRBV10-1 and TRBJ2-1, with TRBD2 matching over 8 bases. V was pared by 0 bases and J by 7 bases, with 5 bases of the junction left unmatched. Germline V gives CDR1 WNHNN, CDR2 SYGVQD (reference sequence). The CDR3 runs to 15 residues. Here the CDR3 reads CASSESGLGMNEQFF. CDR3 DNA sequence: TGCGCCAGCAGTGAGTCGGGACTAGGGATGAATGAGCAGTTCTTC.

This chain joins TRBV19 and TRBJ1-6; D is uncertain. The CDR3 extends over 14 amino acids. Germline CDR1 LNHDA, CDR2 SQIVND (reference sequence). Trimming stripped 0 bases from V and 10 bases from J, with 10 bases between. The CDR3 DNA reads TGTGCCAGTAGTATAGACAGAGGAGAATCACCCCTCCACTTT. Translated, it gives CASSIDRGESPLHF.

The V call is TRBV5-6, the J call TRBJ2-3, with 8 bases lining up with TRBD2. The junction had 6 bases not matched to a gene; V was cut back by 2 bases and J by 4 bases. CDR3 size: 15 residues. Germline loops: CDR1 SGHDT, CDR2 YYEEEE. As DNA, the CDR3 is TGTGCCAGCAGCTTCTCCCTAGCGGGCGCAGATACGCAGTATTTT. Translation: CASSFSLAGADTQYF.

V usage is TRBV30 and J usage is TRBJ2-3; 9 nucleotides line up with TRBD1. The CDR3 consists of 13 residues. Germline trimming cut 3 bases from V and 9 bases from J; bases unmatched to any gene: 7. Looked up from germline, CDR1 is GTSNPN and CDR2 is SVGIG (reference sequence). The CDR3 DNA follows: TGTGCCTGGAGAGGGCGGGACAGGGAGACGCAGTATTTT. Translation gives CAWRGRDRETQYF.

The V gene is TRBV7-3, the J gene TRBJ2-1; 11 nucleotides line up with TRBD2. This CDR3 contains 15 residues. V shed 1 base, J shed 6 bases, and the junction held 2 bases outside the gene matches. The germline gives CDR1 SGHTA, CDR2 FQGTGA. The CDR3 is CASSLIAGGPNEQFF. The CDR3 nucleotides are TGTGCCAGCAGCTTAATAGCGGGGGGGCCCAATGAGCAGTTCTTC. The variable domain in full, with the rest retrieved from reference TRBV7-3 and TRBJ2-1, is GAGVSQTPSNKVTEKGKYVELRCDPISGHTALYWYRQSLGQGPEFLIYFQGTGAADDSGLPNDRFFAVRPEGSVSTLKIQRTERGDSAVYLCASSLIAGGPNEQFFGPGTRLTVL.

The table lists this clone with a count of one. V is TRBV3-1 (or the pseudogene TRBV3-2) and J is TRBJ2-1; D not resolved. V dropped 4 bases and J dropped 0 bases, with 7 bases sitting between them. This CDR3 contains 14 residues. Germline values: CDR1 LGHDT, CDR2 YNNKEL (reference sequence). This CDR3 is CASSLAVSYNEQFF. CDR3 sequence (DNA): TGTGCCAGCAGCCTAGCAGTCTCCTACAATGAGCAGTTCTTC.

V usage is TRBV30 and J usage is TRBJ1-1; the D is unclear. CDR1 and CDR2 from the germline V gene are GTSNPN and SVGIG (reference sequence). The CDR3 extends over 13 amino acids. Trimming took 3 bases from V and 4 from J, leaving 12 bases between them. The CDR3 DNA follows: TGTGCCTGGAGGGAGGGTAAAGGCACTGAAGCTTTCTTT. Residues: CAWREGKGTEAFF.

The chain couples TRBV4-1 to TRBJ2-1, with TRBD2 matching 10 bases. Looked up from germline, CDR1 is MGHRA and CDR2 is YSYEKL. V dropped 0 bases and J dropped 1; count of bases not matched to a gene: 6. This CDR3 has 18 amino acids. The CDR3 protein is CASSQETALAGSYNEQFF. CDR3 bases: TGCGCCAGCAGCCAAGAAACGGCACTAGCGGGGTCCTACAATGAGCAGTTCTTC.

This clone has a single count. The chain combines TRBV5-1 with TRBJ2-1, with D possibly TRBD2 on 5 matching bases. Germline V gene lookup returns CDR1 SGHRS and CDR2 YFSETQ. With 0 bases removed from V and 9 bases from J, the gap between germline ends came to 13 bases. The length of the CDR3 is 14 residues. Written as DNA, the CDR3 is TGCGCCAGCAGCTTGGGAGAGGGTACTGCTGAGCAGTTCTTC. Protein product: CASSLGEGTAEQFF.

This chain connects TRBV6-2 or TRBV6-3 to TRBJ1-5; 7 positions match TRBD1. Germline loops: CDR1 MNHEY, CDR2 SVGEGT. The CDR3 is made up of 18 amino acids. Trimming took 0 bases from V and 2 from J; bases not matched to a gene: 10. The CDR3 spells CASSYSTGAAWGNQPQHF. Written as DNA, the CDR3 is TGTGCCAGCAGTTACTCAACAGGGGCCGCTTGGGGCAATCAGCCCCAGCATTTT.

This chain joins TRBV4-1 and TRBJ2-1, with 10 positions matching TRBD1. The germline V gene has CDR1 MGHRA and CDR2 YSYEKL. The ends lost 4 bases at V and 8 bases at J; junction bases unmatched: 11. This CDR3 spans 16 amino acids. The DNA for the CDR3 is TGCGCCAGCAGCCCGATAAGACAGGGGGCTGGAGATGAGCAGTTCTTC. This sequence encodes CASSPIRQGAGDEQFF.

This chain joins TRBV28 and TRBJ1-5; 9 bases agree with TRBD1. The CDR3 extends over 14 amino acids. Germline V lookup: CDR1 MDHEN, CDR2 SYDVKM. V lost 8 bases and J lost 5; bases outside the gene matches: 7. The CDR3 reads CASDGTGKHQPQHF. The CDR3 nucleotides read TGTGCCAGCGACGGGACAGGGAAACATCAGCCCCAGCATTTT. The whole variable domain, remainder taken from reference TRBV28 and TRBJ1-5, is DVKVTQSSRYLVKRTGEKVFLECVQDMDHENMFWYRQDPGLGLRLIYFSYDVKMKEKGDIPEGYSVSREKKERFSLILESASTNQTSMYLCASDGTGKHQPQHFGDGTRLSIL.

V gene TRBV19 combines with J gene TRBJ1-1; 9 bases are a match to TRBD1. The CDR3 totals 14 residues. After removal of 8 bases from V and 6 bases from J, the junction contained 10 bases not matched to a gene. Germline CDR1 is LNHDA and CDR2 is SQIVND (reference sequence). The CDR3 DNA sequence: TGTGCCAGTCGCGAACAGGGGGCGCTCCCTGAAGCTTTCTTT. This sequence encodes CASREQGALPEAFF.

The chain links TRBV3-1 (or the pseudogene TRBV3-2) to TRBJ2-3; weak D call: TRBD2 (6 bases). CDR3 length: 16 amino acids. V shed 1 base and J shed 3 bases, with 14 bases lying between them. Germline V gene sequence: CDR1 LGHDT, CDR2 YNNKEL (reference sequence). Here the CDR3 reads CASSQAFWGDTDTQYF. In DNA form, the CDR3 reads TGTGCCAGCAGCCAAGCATTCTGGGGGGATACAGATACGCAGTATTTT.

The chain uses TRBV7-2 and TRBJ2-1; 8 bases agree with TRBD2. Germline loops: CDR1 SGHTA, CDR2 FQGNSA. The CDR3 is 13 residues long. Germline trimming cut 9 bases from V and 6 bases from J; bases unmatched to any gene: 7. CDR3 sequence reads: CASVRLASNEQFF. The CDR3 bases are TGTGCCAGTGTTAGACTAGCGAGCAATGAGCAGTTCTTC.